The 28 T cell receptor beta chains reported below all come from one sample, sequenced in a study of T cells in Graves' hyperthyroidism and ophthalmopathy. RNA transcripts provided the source from which TCR beta CDR3 regions were amplified. With the HTBI primer set, the TCR CDR3 went through a first round of RT-PCR. Via MiXCR, TCRdb re-called the multiplex PCR reads, giving one row per CDR3 protein. The table records fewer than 350,000 distinct CDR3 sequences, 10% to 15% of them present only once. The sample was blood. The receptor source for this set is a woman aged 25 to 39 with Graves' hyperthyroidism that later progressed to Graves' ophthalmopathy.

On this clonotype: This may be a read error: a much more frequent sequence differs by one nucleotide. The genes are TRBV28 and TRBJ2-5, with TRBD1 matching 8 bases. Germline lookup yields CDR1 MDHEN and CDR2 SYDVKM. CDR3 size: 14 residues. CDR3 sequence reads: CASSTTGVPKTQCF. CDR3 bases: TGTGCCAGCAGTACGACAGGGGTCCCAAAGACCCAGTGCTTC.

Many counts were recorded for this clonotype. V usage is TRBV27 and J usage is TRBJ1-5; possible D gene TRBD1, 6 bases. The CDR3 extends over 14 amino acids. Trimming left V 5 bases short and J 5 bases short, with 13 bases between. Germline V CDR1 and CDR2: MNHEY, SMNVEV (reference sequence). DNA of the CDR3: TGTGCCAGCAGTCGCGGGGGCGCGTATCAGCCCCAGCATTTT. Translation: CASSRGGAYQPQHF.

V and J are TRBV19 and TRBJ1-5; a weak D match, TRBD1 (6 bases). The length of the CDR3 is 15 residues. Trimming removed 6 bases from V and 5 bases from J, with 17 bases in between. Germline CDR1 LNHDA, CDR2 SQIVND (reference sequence). The CDR3 loop is CASSPQHRDYQPQHF. CDR3 nucleotide sequence: TGTGCCAGTAGCCCCCAGCACAGGGACTATCAGCCCCAGCATTTT.

Comments on this clonotype: This may stem from a read error, because a much larger clone lies one nucleotide away. The chain joins TRBV12-3 or TRBV12-4 to TRBJ1-2; unclear D gene. The CDR3 length is 15 residues. The CDR3 region has the DNA TGTGCCAGCAGTTCCCAGGAGGGTGGTAACTATGACTACACCTTC. This gives the protein CASSSQEGGNYDYTF.

Ten or more counts support this clonotype. The chain links TRBV19 to TRBJ1-1; maybe TRBD1 (5 bases). CDR1 LNHDA and CDR2 SQIVND come from the germline V gene (reference sequence). The V gene lost 6 bases and the J gene lost 4 bases, with 12 bases spanning the gap. This CDR3 region has 13 residues. The CDR3 loop is CASSVRDLTEAFF. The CDR3, as DNA: TGTGCCAGTAGCGTCCGGGACCTCACTGAAGCTTTCTTT.

At least ten counts were recorded for this clonotype. The chain couples TRBV7-9 to TRBJ2-1; D is undetermined. Per germline, CDR1 SEHNR and CDR2 FQNEAQ (reference sequence). V was shortened by 5 bases and J by 9 bases, with 11 bases between the two germline ends. CDR3 size: 12 residues. CDR3 coding DNA: TGTGCCAGCAGCCCGCGCCTTGGTGAGCAGTTCTTC. Translated: CASSPRLGEQFF.

This clonotype was counted at least ten times. The chain employs TRBV11-3 and TRBJ2-3; TRBD2 matches 15 bases. Losses at the gene ends were 5 bases for V and 4 bases for J; bases not matched to a gene: 7. This CDR3 has 17 amino acids. Germline V lookup: CDR1 SGHNT, CDR2 YENEEA. The CDR3 region is CASSPGLAGGAADTQYF. DNA for the CDR3: TGTGCCAGCAGCCCCGGACTAGCGGGAGGGGCAGCAGATACGCAGTATTTT.

Written as DNA, the CDR3 is TGTGCCAGCAGCTTTCGCACAGGGGCGCGGGAGCAGTACTTC. Its translation: CASSFRTGAREQYF. The rearrangement joins TRBV5-4 to TRBJ2-7, with 7 nucleotides matching TRBD1. The germline V gene encodes CDR1 SGHNT and CDR2 YYREEE (reference sequence). CDR3 length: 14 amino acids. Losses at the gene ends were 2 bases for V and 7 bases for J; bases not matched to a gene: 9.

The J gene is TRBJ2-7, the V gene TRBV30; tentatively, D is TRBD1 (5 bases). V was trimmed by 3 bases and J by 4 bases, leaving 13 bases between them. The CDR3 has 13 residues. Germline V gives CDR1 GTSNPN, CDR2 SVGIG (reference sequence). The CDR3 spells CAWSRPGPYEQYF. In DNA, the CDR3 is TGTGCCTGGAGCCGACCAGGGCCTTACGAGCAGTACTTC. The full variable domain, rest sourced from reference TRBV30 and TRBJ2-7, is SQTIHQWPATLVQPVGSPLSLECTVEGTSNPNLYWYRQAAGRGLQLLFYSVGIGQISSEVPQNLSASRPQDRQFILSSKKLLLSDSGFYLCAWSRPGPYEQYFGPGTRLTVT.

This clonotype was counted at least ten times. The gene calls are TRBV28 and TRBJ2-2; a possible D gene is TRBD2 (7 bases). CDR3 length: 15 amino acids. The V end was cut by 6 bases, the J end by 5 bases, with 16 bases between. Germline V gene sequence: CDR1 MDHEN, CDR2 SYDVKM. CDR3 residues: CASSVGGAGTGELFF. For the CDR3, the DNA is TGTGCCAGCAGCGTAGGGGGGGCCGGGACCGGGGAGCTGTTTTTT.

This clonotype was seen ten or more times. The chain couples TRBV27 to TRBJ2-4; D is ambiguous. CDR1 and CDR2 from the germline V gene are MNHEY and SMNVEV (reference sequence). V dropped 2 bases and J dropped 11 bases, with 19 bases sitting between them. CDR3 length: 15 residues. The CDR3 coding sequence is TGTGCCAGCAGTTTAAGATTGGGCAGTAGAGATCTTCAGTACTTC. Translation: CASSLRLGSRDLQYF.

This clonotype was observed many times. The J gene is TRBJ2-2, the V gene TRBV4-3; no reliable D call. The CDR3 consists of 16 residues. With 8 bases removed from V and 0 bases from J, the gap between germline ends came to 16 bases. The V gene's germline CDR1 is LGHNA and CDR2 YSLEER. CDR3 DNA: TGCGCCAGCGGGAAGAATTGGCTTTCGAACACCGGGGAGCTGTTTTTT. The encoded protein is CASGKNWLSNTGELFF.

This clonotype was recorded a few times. The chain has TRBV4-1 and TRBJ2-3, with a tentative D call TRBD2 (6 bases). CDR3 length: 15 amino acids. V was cut by 3 bases and J by 2 bases, with 12 bases left in between. CDR1 is MGHRA and CDR2 is YSYEKL in the germline V gene. CDR3: CASSQRGEVTDTQYF. The CDR3 coding sequence is TGCGCCAGCAGCCAGAGAGGGGAGGTCACAGATACGCAGTATTTT.

Ten or more counts support this clonotype. V and J are TRBV18 and TRBJ1-5; D is unresolved. This CDR3 has 13 amino acids. Germline CDR1 KGHSH, CDR2 LQKENI. V was pared by 3 bases and J by 4 bases, with 7 bases between. In nucleotides, the CDR3 is TGTGCCAGCTCACCCGGAATTAATCAGCCCCAGCATTTT. It encodes CASSPGINQPQHF.

This clonotype was observed many times. The chain has TRBV5-4 and TRBJ2-3; maybe TRBD2 (5 bases). Germline values: CDR1 SGHNT, CDR2 YYREEE (reference sequence). V gave up 4 bases and J gave up 7 bases, with 22 bases separating them. CDR3 length: 16 amino acids. CDR3 amino acids: CASSAASSLTSHTQYF. The CDR3 DNA reads as TGTGCCAGCAGCGCAGCTAGCTCTCTTACGAGTCATACGCAGTATTTT.

This clonotype was recorded many times. The V call is TRBV7-9, the J call TRBJ1-5; tentative D call: TRBD1 (6 bases). This CDR3 is 15 amino acids long. CDR1 is SEHNR, CDR2 FQNEAQ, per germline (reference sequence). V dropped 4 bases and J dropped 1 base, with 11 bases sitting between them. The CDR3 nucleotides read TGTGCCAGCAGCTCATCGGGGGCCAGCAATCAGCCCCAGCATTTT. Its translation is CASSSSGASNQPQHF.

In its sample, this clonotype was seen a few times. This rearrangement joins TRBV10-3 to TRBJ2-5; D remains unclear. The V gene's germline CDR1 is ENHRY and CDR2 SYGVKD. V was trimmed by 3 bases and J by 5 bases, leaving 10 bases between them. The length of the CDR3 is 13 residues. Written as DNA, the CDR3 is TGTGCCATCAGTGAACGGGTTCGGGAGACCCAGTACTTC. Translating it yields CAISERVRETQYF.

Many counts were recorded for this clonotype. The rearrangement uses TRBV14 and TRBJ2-1; 8 bases fit TRBD2. From germline, CDR1 is SGHDN and CDR2 FVKESK. The CDR3 has 19 amino acids. V shed 0 bases, J shed 0 bases, and the junction held 10 bases outside the gene matches. As DNA, the CDR3 is TGTGCCAGCAGCCAAGACGAAGCCAAAACTAGCGGCTCCTACAATGAGCAGTTCTTC. Protein: CASSQDEAKTSGSYNEQFF.

This clonotype came up a few times. The V gene is TRBV6-2 or TRBV6-3, the J gene TRBJ2-7; D tentatively reads TRBD1 or TRBD2 (5 bases each). Per germline, CDR1 MNHEY and CDR2 SVGEGT. CDR3 size: 16 residues. Trimming shortened V by 0 bases and J by 0 bases, and 12 bases separated the two germline ends. In DNA, the CDR3 is TGTGCCAGCAGTTACTCGGGTTGGGGGTCCTCCTACGAGCAGTACTTC. It is translated as CASSYSGWGSSYEQYF.

This clonotype showed up just a few times. The rearrangement joins TRBV5-4 to TRBJ1-2; TRBD1 is a possible D gene (5 bases). The length of the CDR3 is 16 residues. V dropped 2 bases and J dropped 0 bases, with 14 bases sitting between them. Germline V CDR1 and CDR2: SGHNT, YYREEE (reference sequence). CDR3 loop: CASSFRSGRTNYGYTF. The CDR3, as DNA: TGTGCCAGCAGCTTCAGGTCAGGGCGGACTAACTATGGCTACACCTTC.

In this sample, this clonotype turned up a few times. The V and J genes are TRBV27 and TRBJ2-1; D ambiguous. Looked up from germline, CDR1 is MNHEY and CDR2 is SMNVEV (reference sequence). Trimming removed 3 bases from V and 8 bases from J, with 11 bases in between. This CDR3 has 13 residues. Here the CDR3 DNA reads TGTGCCAGCAGTTTTCTAGGGCTCGATGAGCAGTTCTTC. The encoded protein is CASSFLGLDEQFF.

The V gene is TRBV30, the J gene TRBJ2-7; D remains ambiguous. With 2 bases removed from V and 6 bases from J, the gap between germline ends came to 14 bases. The CDR3 consists of 13 residues. Germline V gene sequence: CDR1 GTSNPN, CDR2 SVGIG (reference sequence). This CDR3 reads CAWSFGVLGEQYF. The CDR3 DNA is TGTGCCTGGAGTTTCGGCGTTCTTGGCGAGCAGTACTTC.

This clonotype was counted ten times or more. The V and J genes are TRBV5-5 and TRBJ2-1; D gene unclear. The CDR3 sequence is 15 residues long. V was pared by 2 bases and J by 8 bases, with 17 bases between. Germline-derived CDR1 and CDR2 are SGHKS and YYEKEE (reference sequence). The CDR3 DNA sequence: TGTGCCAGCAGCTTTCGACTCATGGCCGGCCATGAGCAGTTCTTC. Translating it yields CASSFRLMAGHEQFF.

This chain links TRBV2 with TRBJ1-2; D may be TRBD1 (6 bases). Trimming pared 1 base from V and 4 bases from J, leaving 16 bases between. This CDR3 spans 16 amino acids. Germline CDR1 and CDR2: SNHLY and FYNNEI. CDR3 protein: CASSEGGQLTLYGYTF. The CDR3 DNA is TGTGCCAGCAGTGAAGGGGGGCAACTAACCCTCTATGGCTACACCTTC.

This clonotype is a singleton in its sample. The rearrangement links TRBV19 to TRBJ2-5; TRBD1 aligns across 7 bases. The CDR3 has 15 residues. V shed 3 bases and J 4 bases; nucleotides not matched to a gene: 8. The V gene's germline CDR1 is LNHDA and CDR2 SQIVND (reference sequence). CDR3 residues: CASSISGGIRETQYF. Written as DNA, the CDR3 is TGTGCCAGTAGTATTTCAGGGGGTATCCGAGAGACCCAGTACTTC. The complete variable domain, with remaining parts taken from reference TRBV19 and TRBJ2-5, reads DGGITQSPKYLFRKEGQNVTLSCEQNLNHDAMYWYRQDPGQGLRLIYYSQIVNDFQKGDIAEGYSVSREKKESFPLTVTSAQKNPTAFYLCASSISGGIRETQYFGPGTRLLVL.

This clonotype was observed many times. This chain links TRBV18 with TRBJ2-5, with D perhaps TRBD1 (5 bases). Trimming removed 3 bases from V and 3 bases from J, with 11 bases in between. Per germline, CDR1 KGHSH and CDR2 LQKENI. This CDR3 is 14 amino acids long. CDR3 DNA: TGTGCCAGCTCACCTCGACAGAGAGAAGAGACCCAGTACTTC. Encoded protein: CASSPRQREETQYF.

This clonotype was observed a single time. This could be a read error, since a much larger clone is one nucleotide away. The chain is built from TRBV12-3 or TRBV12-4 and TRBJ2-1; D possibly uses TRBD1 or TRBD2 (5 bases each). The closer fit of TRBJ2-7 to the DNA end suggests the J call may be wrong. The CDR3 contains 15 residues. The CDR3 loop is CASRISGWGYNEQYF. Here the CDR3 DNA reads TGTGCCAGCAGGATCAGCGGTTGGGGCTACAATGAGCAGTACTTC.

This clonotype was recorded at least ten times. This sequence joins TRBV6-1 and TRBJ2-7, with TRBD2 matching 7 bases. The J segment lost 0 bases and the V segment lost 7 bases, leaving 6 bases of the junction unmatched. This CDR3 spans 14 amino acids. Per germline, CDR1 MNHNS and CDR2 SASEGT. In nucleotides, the CDR3 is TGTGCCAGCAAAGAAGCGGGAAGCTCCTACGAGCAGTACTTC. Translation: CASKEAGSSYEQYF.